This entry is about one T cell receptor (beta chain). Methods used by the authors: From reference gene primer amplification, estimates of nucleated cell counts were derived. Using immunoSEQ multiplex PCR, the repertoire was profiled, and TCRdb retains in-frame clones only, with some absent. V, J and clone size reflect that table, while D and trimming were determined from the DNA. The sample lists some 350,000 clones; 75% to 90% were seen once. The data stem from a study of blood T cell repertoires in COVID-19. Study-level information: Acute and convalescent COVID-19 specimens originated in the United States, Italy and Spain.

Categorization into cohorts depended on clinical history that participants reported. The V gene's germline CDR1 is LGHNT and CDR2 FRNRAP. The CDR3 loop spans 15 amino acids. The ends lost 1 base at V and 1 base at J; junction bases unmatched: 0. Sequenced: PBMCs or T cells enriched from blood (not recorded which). The V and J genes are TRBV12-5 and TRBJ2-3; TRBD1 agrees at 9 bases. The sequence came from a man aged 18 to 35 who had recovered from COVID-19. The CDR3 DNA reads TGTGCTAGTGGTTTGGGGGACAGGGGCACAGATACGCAGTATTTT. Amino acid sequence: CASGLGDRGTDTQYF. The variable domain in full, with the rest retrieved from reference TRBV12-5 and TRBJ2-3, is DARVTQTPRHKVTEMGQEVTMRCQPILGHNTVFWYRQTMMQGLELLAYFRNRAPLDDSGMPKDRFSAEMPDATLATLKIQPSEPRDSAVYFCASGLGDRGTDTQYFGPGTRLTVL.